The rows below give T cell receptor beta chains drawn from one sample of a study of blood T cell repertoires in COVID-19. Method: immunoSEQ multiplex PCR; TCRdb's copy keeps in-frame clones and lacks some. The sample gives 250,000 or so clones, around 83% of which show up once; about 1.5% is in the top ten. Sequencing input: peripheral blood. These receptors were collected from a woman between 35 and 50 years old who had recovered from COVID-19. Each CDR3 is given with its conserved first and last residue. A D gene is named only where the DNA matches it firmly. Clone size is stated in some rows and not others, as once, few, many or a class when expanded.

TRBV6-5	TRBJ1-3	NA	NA	TGTGCCAGCAGCCCCCACCCCAGCTCTGGAAACACCATATATTTT	CASSPHPSSGNTIYF
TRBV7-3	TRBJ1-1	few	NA	TGTGCCAGCAGCAAACAGATGAACACTGAAGCTTTCTTT	CASSKQMNTEAFF
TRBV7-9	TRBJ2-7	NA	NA	TGTGCCATGCAGGACAACTCCTACGAGCAGTACTTC	CAMQDNSYEQYF
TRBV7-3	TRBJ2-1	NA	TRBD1	TGTGCCAGCAGCTATTCCCGGGACAGGGGGGCGAATGAGCAGTTCTTC	CASSYSRDRGANEQFF
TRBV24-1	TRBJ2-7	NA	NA	TGTGCCACCAGTAATGCAGATTCCTACGAGCAGTACTTC	CATSNADSYEQYF
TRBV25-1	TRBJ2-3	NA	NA	TGTGCCAGCAGGCAGTCGACAGATACGCAGTATTTT	CASRQSTDTQYF
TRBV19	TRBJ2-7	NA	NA	TGTGCCAGTAGTATAGATGGCAGGGCCTACGAGCAGTACTTC	CASSIDGRAYEQYF
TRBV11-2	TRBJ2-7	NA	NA	TGTGCCAGCAGCTTTACTACGGGTTCTTACGAGCAGTACTTC	CASSFTTGSYEQYF
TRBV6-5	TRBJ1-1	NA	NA	TGTGCCACCGCCGGGAAGCGGGTGGACACTGAAGCTTTCTTT	CATAGKRVDTEAFF
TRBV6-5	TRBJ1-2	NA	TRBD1	TGTGCCAGCTGGGGGACAGACAAATATGGCTACACCTTC	CASWGTDKYGYTF
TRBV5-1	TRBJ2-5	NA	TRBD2	TGCGCCAGCAGCTTCGGACTAGCGGGGGCCCAAGAGACCCAGTACTTC	CASSFGLAGAQETQYF
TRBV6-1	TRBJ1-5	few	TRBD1	TGTGCCAGCAGTGAAACTAAGACAGGGGGGCATTTT	CASSETKTGGHF
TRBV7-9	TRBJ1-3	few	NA	TGTGCCAGTAGTTTGGGGCTTGGAAACACCATATATTTT	CASSLGLGNTIYF
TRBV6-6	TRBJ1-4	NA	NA	TGTGCCAGCAGTTTCCCGGGGAATGAAAAACTGTTTTTT	CASSFPGNEKLFF
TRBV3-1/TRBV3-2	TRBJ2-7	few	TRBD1	TGTGCCAGCAGCCGCGGACAGGGCCCCTACGAGCAGTACTTC	CASSRGQGPYEQYF
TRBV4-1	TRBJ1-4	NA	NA	TGCGCCAGCAGCCAAGAACACATCCTAGGAAAACTGTTTTTT	CASSQEHILGKLFF
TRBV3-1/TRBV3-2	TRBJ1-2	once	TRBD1	TGTGCCAGCAGCTCGACAGGGGATTATGGCTACACCTTC	CASSSTGDYGYTF
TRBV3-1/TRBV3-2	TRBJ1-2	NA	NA	TGTGCCAGCAGCCAAGATCTCGTGACAGTCGGGTTCTACACCTTC	CASSQDLVTVGFYTF
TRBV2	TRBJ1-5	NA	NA	TGTGCCAGCAGTGAAGACGGAGGTAGTTGGTGGCCCCAGCATTTT	CASSEDGGSWWPQHF
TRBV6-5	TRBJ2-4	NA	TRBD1	TGTGCCAGCGGCCGGGACAGGGAGAACATTCAGTACTTC	CASGRDRENIQYF
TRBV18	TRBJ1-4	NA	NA	TGTGCCAGCTCTACAACTACAACTAATGAAAAACTGTTTTTT	CASSTTTTNEKLFF
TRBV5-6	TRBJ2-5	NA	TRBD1	TGTGCCAGCAGCTTGGGGCAGGGGGAAGGAGAGACCCAGTACTTC	CASSLGQGEGETQYF
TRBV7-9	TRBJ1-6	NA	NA	TGTGCCAGCAGCCTCCCAGGGATCTATAATTCACCCCTCCACTTT	CASSLPGIYNSPLHF
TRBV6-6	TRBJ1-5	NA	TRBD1	TGTGCCAGCAGTGCCTACAGGGGTGGGAATCAGCCCCAGCATTTT	CASSAYRGGNQPQHF
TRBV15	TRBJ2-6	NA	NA	TGTGCCACCAGCAGAGGGGGCGAAGGTGGGGCCAACGTCCTGACTTTC	CATSRGGEGGANVLTF
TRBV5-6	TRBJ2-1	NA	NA	TGTGCCAGCAGCTTACGAGGGATTCCCTACAATGAGCAGTTCTTC	CASSLRGIPYNEQFF
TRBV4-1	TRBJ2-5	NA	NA	TGCGCCAGCAGCGCAATCGGGCGGGCCCGCCAAGAGACCCAGTACTTC	CASSAIGRARQETQYF
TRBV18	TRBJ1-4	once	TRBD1	TGTGCCAGCTCACCAATGGACAGGGGATCCCTCATCGAAAAACTGTTTTTT	CASSPMDRGSLIEKLFF
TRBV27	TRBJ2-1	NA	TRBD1	TGTGCCAGCAGTTTACTGGGGACAGGGGTTAAGCGAGCGTACAATGAGCAGTTCTTC	CASSLLGTGVKRAYNEQFF
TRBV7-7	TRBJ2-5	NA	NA	TGTGCCAGCAGCCCAGGAGGGGAACGACTCCAAGAGACCCAGTACTTC	CASSPGGERLQETQYF
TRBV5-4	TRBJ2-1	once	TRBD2	TGTGCCAGCAGCTTGGAGGGACTAGCCTATGAGCAGTTCTTC	CASSLEGLAYEQFF